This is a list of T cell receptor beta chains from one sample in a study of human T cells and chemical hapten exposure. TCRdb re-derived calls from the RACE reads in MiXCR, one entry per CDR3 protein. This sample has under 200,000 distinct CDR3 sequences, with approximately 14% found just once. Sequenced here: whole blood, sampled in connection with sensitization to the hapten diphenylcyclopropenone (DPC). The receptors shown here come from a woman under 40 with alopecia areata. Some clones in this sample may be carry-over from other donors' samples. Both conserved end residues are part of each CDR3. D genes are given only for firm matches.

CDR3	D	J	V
CASSLSESLAKNIQYF	-	TRBJ2-4	TRBV28
CASRTGTSGGRYTGELFF	TRBD2	TRBJ2-2	TRBV12-3/TRBV12-4
CASSLGRAGTYNSPLHF	-	TRBJ1-6	TRBV7-2
CASSSGQATTNEKLFF	TRBD1	TRBJ1-4	TRBV5-4
CASSDIRGTSGSLDTQYF	TRBD2	TRBJ2-3	TRBV4-3
CASSPLGGGEQPQHF	TRBD1	TRBJ1-5	TRBV18
CAWSVGGYEQYF	-	TRBJ2-7	TRBV30
CASRREDRGFTGELFF	TRBD1	TRBJ2-2	TRBV6-1
CASSLGQHNSPLHF	-	TRBJ1-6	TRBV5-1
CASSPSMEQGVEKLFF	-	TRBJ1-4	TRBV16
CSAITGLAHEQYF	TRBD2	TRBJ2-7	TRBV20-1
CASSLLQSYNEQFF	-	TRBJ2-1	TRBV7-9
CASSQGDRSSYNSPLHF	TRBD1	TRBJ1-6	TRBV12-3/TRBV12-4
CASSQDWEGPTGEQYF	TRBD2	TRBJ2-7	TRBV3-1
CASTESGGDTQYF	TRBD1	TRBJ2-3	TRBV28
CASSQEGVRGNTIYF	-	TRBJ1-3	TRBV3-1
CASSGSLPNTEAFF	-	TRBJ1-1	TRBV12-3/TRBV12-4
CASSFGSKETQYF	-	TRBJ2-5	TRBV12-3/TRBV12-4
CASAGYSNQPQHF	-	TRBJ1-5	TRBV18
CSAQHMNRIGGYTF	-	TRBJ1-2	TRBV20-1